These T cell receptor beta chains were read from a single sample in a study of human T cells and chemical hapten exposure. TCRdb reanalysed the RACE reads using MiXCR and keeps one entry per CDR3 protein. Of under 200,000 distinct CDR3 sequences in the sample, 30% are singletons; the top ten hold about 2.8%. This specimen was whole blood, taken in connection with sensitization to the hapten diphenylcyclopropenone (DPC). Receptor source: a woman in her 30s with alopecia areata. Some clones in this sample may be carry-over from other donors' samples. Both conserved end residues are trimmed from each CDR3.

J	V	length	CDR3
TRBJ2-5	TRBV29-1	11	SARSGGLETQY
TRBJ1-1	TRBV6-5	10	ASSPAGTEAF
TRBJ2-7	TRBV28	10	ASQGQSYEQY
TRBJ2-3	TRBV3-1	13	ASSQGVASTDTQY
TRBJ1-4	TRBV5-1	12	ASSLATIDEKLF
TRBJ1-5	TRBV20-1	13	SAPPLAGGDQPQH
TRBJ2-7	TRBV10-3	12	AISPGTASYEQY
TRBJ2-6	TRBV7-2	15	ASSLGGQLSGANVLT
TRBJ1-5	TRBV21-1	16	ASSRQKGPGPRNQPQH
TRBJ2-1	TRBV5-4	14	ASSAGLAGLGNEQF
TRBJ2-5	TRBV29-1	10	SVGDRAKTQY
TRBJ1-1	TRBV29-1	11	SAAGQGSTEAF
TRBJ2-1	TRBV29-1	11	SEWTGGRNEQS
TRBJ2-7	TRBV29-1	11	SVAQGAPGEQY
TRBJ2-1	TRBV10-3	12	AIRGTPEQGEQF
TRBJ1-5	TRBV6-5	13	ASSPTPTSNQPQH
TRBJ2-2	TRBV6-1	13	ASSEAGSSTGELF
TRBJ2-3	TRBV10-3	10	ATRDRTDTQY
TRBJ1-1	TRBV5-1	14	ASSPGQGNWDTEAF
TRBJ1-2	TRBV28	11	ASRKHVSSGYT
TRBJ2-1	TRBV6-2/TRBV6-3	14	ASTQATSGRRNEQF
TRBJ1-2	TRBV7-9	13	ASSLGTGGSYGYT
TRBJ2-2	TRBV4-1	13	ASSQVGRSTGELF
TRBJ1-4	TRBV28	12	ASSFPRRAEKLF
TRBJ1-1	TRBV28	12	ASSNAIGDTEAF
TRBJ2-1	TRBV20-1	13	SAGVLAGGPNEQF
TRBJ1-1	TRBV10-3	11	AIMGGGKAEAF
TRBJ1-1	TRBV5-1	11	ASGQGRDTEAF
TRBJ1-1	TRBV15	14	ATSRHAGAGDTEAF
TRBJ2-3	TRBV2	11	ASKAMGTDTQY
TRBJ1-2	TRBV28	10	ASSSQLPGYT
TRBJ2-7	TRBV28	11	ASSLPVDYEQY